One sample yielded the 18 T cell receptor beta chains listed below, sequenced in a study of regulatory T cells in long-lasting Graves disease. Time point here: newly diagnosed GD, antithyroid drugs for less than 3 months. The TCR library was made from RNA that had been extracted from PBMCs in TRIzol. Arm-PCR of CDR3 regions and iRepertoire HTBI primers were used to build TCR beta libraries. TCRdb re-called the multiplex PCR reads with MiXCR, one entry per CDR3 protein. The sample has roughly 560,000 distinct CDR3 sequences; around 12% are singletons. In addition, the sample was reused for a study of T cells in Graves' hyperthyroidism and ophthalmopathy.

The sample was peripheral blood mononuclear cells (PBMCs), taken at new diagnosis, from a patient treated with antithyroid drugs. The source is a woman in her twenties or thirties with Graves disease.

This clonotype was seen a handful of times. This chain links TRBV4-1 with TRBJ1-5, with no clear D. Germline CDR1 and CDR2: MGHRA and YSYEKL. Trimming left V 1 base short and J 7 bases short, with 8 bases between. There are 13 residues in the CDR3. The CDR3 coding sequence is TGCGCCAGCAGCCAAGTACGAGGACAGCCCCAGCATTTT. Protein: CASSQVRGQPQHF.

This clonotype was found many times. The chain uses TRBV28 and TRBJ1-1, with 7 bases that match TRBD1. The CDR3 consists of 15 residues. Germline CDR1 reads MDHEN; CDR2 reads SYDVKM. V was pared by 2 bases and J by 0 bases, with 3 bases of the junction left unmatched. The CDR3 nucleotides are TGTGCCAGCAGTTTAAACAGGGGAGTGAACACTGAAGCTTTCTTT. It translates to CASSLNRGVNTEAFF. Full variable domain (rest looked up from reference TRBV28 and TRBJ1-1): DVKVTQSSRYLVKRTGEKVFLECVQDMDHENMFWYRQDPGLGLRLIYFSYDVKMKEKGDIPEGYSVSREKKERFSLILESASTNQTSMYLCASSLNRGVNTEAFFGQGTRLTVV.

Concerning this clonotype: A much more abundant neighbour one base away suggests this may be a read error. The chain employs TRBV10-3 and TRBJ2-7, with TRBD2 identical over 8 bases. The CDR3 length is 14 residues. Germline CDR1 and CDR2: ENHRY and SYGVKD. V lost 2 bases and J lost 7; bases outside the gene matches: 7. This CDR3 reads CAISEPGLVNEQYF. The CDR3, as DNA: TGTGCCATCAGTGAGCCGGGACTAGTGAATGAGCAGTACTTC.

Note on this clonotype: At one end, the junction sequence differs from germline, possibly due to a read error. The V gene is TRBV7-3, the J gene TRBJ2-1; D is undetermined. The CDR3 is made up of 13 amino acids. Germline CDR1 is SGHTA and CDR2 is FQGTGA. In DNA, the CDR3 is TGTACCAGCAGCTTACGGTCCTACAATGAGCAGTTCTTC. Translated: CTSSLRSYNEQFF.

This clonotype was counted a single time. This sequence may be a read error, since a much larger clone differs from it by one base. The CDR3 DNA follows: TGTGCCAGCAGTGACAAGCGGGGCTACAATGAGCAGTTCTTC. Protein product: CASSDKRGYNEQFF. V gene TRBV27 combines with J gene TRBJ2-1, with 7 bases identical to TRBD2. The CDR3 spans 14 residues. J gave up 3 bases and V 5 bases, and 4 bases lay outside the gene matches. Germline V CDR1 and CDR2: MNHEY, SMNVEV (reference sequence).

The V gene is TRBV20-1, the J gene TRBJ2-7; D call uncertain. V lost 1 base and J lost 1, with 8 bases in between. CDR3 length: 13 amino acids. Germline CDR1 DFQATT, CDR2 SNEGSKA (reference sequence). CDR3 in DNA: TGCAGTGCTAGAGGGAAGTTGTCCTACGAGCAGTACTTC. Protein product: CSARGKLSYEQYF.

This clonotype was seen ten or more times. The CDR3 coding sequence is TGTGCCAGCAGTGGAAAGCTCGGGAGGGCCACAGATACGCAGTATTTT. It translates to CASSGKLGRATDTQYF. The V and J genes are TRBV2 and TRBJ2-3; TRBD2 aligns across 8 bases. J lost 2 bases, V lost 4 bases, and 8 bases had no gene match. This CDR3 is built from 16 residues. Looked up from germline, CDR1 is SNHLY and CDR2 is FYNNEI.

This clonotype was seen many times. The V call is TRBV27, the J call TRBJ2-1, with D tentatively TRBD1 or TRBD2 (5 bases each). The germline V and J ends were trimmed by 6 bases and 6 bases, with 18 bases remaining between them. Germline V gene lookup returns CDR1 MNHEY and CDR2 SMNVEV (reference sequence). The CDR3 length is 15 residues. The CDR3 DNA reads as TGTGCCAGCAGACCCCTCGGGGCCAATATCAATGAGCAGTTCTTC. It translates to CASRPLGANINEQFF.

To note about this clonotype: One base away lies a much larger clone, so this may be a sequencing read error. The rearrangement uses TRBV15 and TRBJ2-1, with a possible D match to TRBD2 (5 bases). This CDR3 has 16 residues. The germline gives CDR1 LNHNV, CDR2 YYDKDF (reference sequence). CDR3 loop: CATSSRTASSCNEQFF. The CDR3 DNA follows: TGTGCCACCAGCAGTAGAACGGCTAGCTCCTGCAATGAGCAGTTCTTC. Combining the CDR3 with reference TRBV15 and TRBJ2-1 gives the whole variable domain DAMVIQNPRYQVTQFGKPVTLSCSQTLNHNVMYWYQQKSSQAPKLLFHYYDKDFNNEADTPDNFQSRRPNTSFCFLDIRSPGLGDTAMYLCATSSRTASSCNEQFFGPGTRLTVL.

This rearrangement joins TRBV7-6 to TRBJ2-2; 10 bases map to TRBD2. Looked up from germline, CDR1 is SGHVS and CDR2 is FNYEAQ. The V and J ends lost 5 bases and 5 bases, in that order; junction bases with no gene match: 8. This CDR3 has 16 residues. In DNA, the CDR3 is TGTGCCAGCAGCCGCCCGAGCGGGAGGGGTACCGGGGAGCTGTTTTTT. Protein product: CASSRPSGRGTGELFF.

This clonotype has a count of ten or more. The rearrangement uses TRBV7-2 and TRBJ2-1; a possible D gene is TRBD2 (6 bases). Trimming pared 1 base from V and 10 bases from J, leaving 14 bases between. From germline, CDR1 is SGHTA and CDR2 FQGNSA. CDR3 length equals 14 residues. CDR3 sequence: CASSLVWTGGEQFF. CDR3 in DNA: TGTGCCAGCAGCTTAGTTTGGACTGGGGGGGAGCAGTTCTTC. The entire variable domain, with the rest obtained from reference TRBV7-2 and TRBJ2-1, is as follows: GAGVSQSPSNKVTEKGKDVELRCDPISGHTALYWYRQSLGQGLEFLIYFQGNSAPDKSGLPSDRFSAERTGGSVSTLTIQRTQQEDSAVYLCASSLVWTGGEQFFGPGTRLTVL.

This clonotype has a handful of counts. V gene TRBV19 combines with J gene TRBJ2-6; weak D call: TRBD2 (6 bases). The CDR3 sequence is 19 residues long. The V and J ends lost 0 bases and 0 bases respectively, with 15 bases between them. Per the germline V gene, CDR1 is LNHDA and CDR2 is SQIVND (reference sequence). This CDR3 is CASSIDRRTDYSGANVLTF. The CDR3 DNA is TGTGCCAGTAGTATAGATCGTCGGACGGACTACTCTGGGGCCAACGTCCTGACTTTC.

This clonotype was observed at least ten times. The CDR3 DNA follows: TGTGCCAGCAGCCCCACCTCACAAGAGACCCAGTACTTC. It yields the protein CASSPTSQETQYF. The rearrangement joins TRBV3-1 to TRBJ2-5; D ambiguous. The CDR3 length is 13 residues. V dropped 4 bases and J dropped 2 bases, with 8 bases sitting between them. CDR1 LGHDT and CDR2 YNNKEL come from the germline V gene (reference sequence).

Ten or more counts support this clonotype. The J gene is TRBJ1-6, the V gene TRBV2; weak D call: TRBD1 (6 bases). This CDR3 comprises 14 residues. Germline V CDR1 and CDR2: SNHLY, FYNNEI. The V end lost 4 bases, the J end lost 5 bases, and 9 bases lay between the germline ends. The CDR3 DNA sequence: TGTGCCAGCAGTGGTCAGGGGAATAATTCACCCCTCCACTTT. Translated, it gives CASSGQGNNSPLHF. The whole variable domain, filled in from reference TRBV2 and TRBJ1-6, reads EPEVTQTPSHQVTQMGQEVILRCVPISNHLYFYWYRQILGQKVEFLVSFYNNEISEKSEIFDDQFSVERPDGSNFTLKIRSTKLEDSAMYFCASSGQGNNSPLHFGNGTRLTVT.

This clonotype was picked up a small number of times. The rearrangement joins TRBV19 to TRBJ2-7, with 9 bases lining up with TRBD1. There are 14 residues in the CDR3. The V and J ends lost 6 bases and 6 bases, in that order; junction bases with no gene match: 9. The V gene's germline CDR1 is LNHDA and CDR2 SQIVND (reference sequence). This CDR3 reads CASRSPDRGPEQYF. The CDR3 DNA follows: TGTGCCAGTAGGTCCCCGGACAGGGGACCCGAGCAGTACTTC.

The chain combines TRBV6-2 or TRBV6-3 with TRBJ1-3; TRBD1 is a possible D gene (5 bases). V dropped 2 bases and J dropped 0 bases, with 11 bases sitting between them. Germline-derived CDR1 and CDR2 are MNHEY and SVGEGT. This CDR3 has 16 amino acids. Written as DNA, the CDR3 is TGTGCCAGCAGTTACGAGGGACCGCACTCTGGAAACACCATATATTTT. Translation: CASSYEGPHSGNTIYF.

This clonotype was counted ten times or more. The chain is built from TRBV3-1 and TRBJ2-1, with D hard to call. The germline gives CDR1 LGHDT, CDR2 YNNKEL (reference sequence). The V gene lost 4 bases and the J gene lost 3 bases, with 16 bases spanning the gap. The CDR3 sequence is 16 residues long. The CDR3 sequence is CASSPLPARDYNEQFF. The CDR3 nucleotides are TGTGCCAGCAGCCCCCTACCCGCTCGTGACTACAATGAGCAGTTCTTC.

The DNA of the CDR3 is TGTGCCAGCAGCTTAAATTATCCCGTCACCCAAGAGACCCAGTACTTC. Its protein is CASSLNYPVTQETQYF. The V call is TRBV7-9, the J call TRBJ2-5; D uncertain. V was clipped by 2 bases and J by 1 base, with 14 bases between them. The germline V gene has CDR1 SEHNR and CDR2 FQNEAQ (reference sequence). CDR3 length equals 16 residues.